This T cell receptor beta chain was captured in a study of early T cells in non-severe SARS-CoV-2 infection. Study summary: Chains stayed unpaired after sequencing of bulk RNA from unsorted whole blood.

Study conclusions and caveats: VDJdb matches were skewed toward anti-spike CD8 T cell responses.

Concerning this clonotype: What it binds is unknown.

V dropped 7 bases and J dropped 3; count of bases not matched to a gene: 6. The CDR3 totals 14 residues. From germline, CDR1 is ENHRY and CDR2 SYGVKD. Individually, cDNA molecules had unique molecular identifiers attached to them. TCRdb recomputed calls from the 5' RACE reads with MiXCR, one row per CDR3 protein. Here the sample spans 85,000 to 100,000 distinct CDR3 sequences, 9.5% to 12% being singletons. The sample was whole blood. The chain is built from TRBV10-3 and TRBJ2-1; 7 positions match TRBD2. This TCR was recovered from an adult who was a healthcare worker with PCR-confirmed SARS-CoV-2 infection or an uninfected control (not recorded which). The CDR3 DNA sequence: TGTGCCATCAAATCGGGACTACACTACAATGAGCAGTTCTTC. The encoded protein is CAIKSGLHYNEQFF.